Reported below is one T cell receptor (beta chain). Its target is not known. V dropped 8 bases and J dropped 9 bases, with 17 bases sitting between them. The CDR3 is 13 amino acids. The data were taken from a study of molecular identifiers for immune sequencing clone quantification. Study-wide points: Even with some 960,000 naive cells present, spiked Jurkat TCR RNA from one cell was reportedly detectable. Under 1% of molecules in naive cells, but over 99% of effector molecules, belonged to clones above 20 RNA copies.

TCRdb reprocessed the PCR reads via MiXCR and lists one record per CDR3 protein. The sample has some 590,000 distinct CDR3 sequences; less than 30% are singletons. The receptor was isolated from a human donor in good health. Some libraries in this study had Jurkat cell RNA spiked in. Sequenced: naive CD8+ T cells from blood, with Jurkat cell RNA spiked in. As for subset: FACS-sorted CD8+CD4-CCR7+CD45RA+ naive T cells. The rearrangement links TRBV12-3 or TRBV12-4 to TRBJ2-1, with D perhaps TRBD2 (7 bases). The CDR3 coding sequence is TGTGCCAGCCTAGAGGGGGGGGATAGTGAGCAGTTCTTC. This gives the protein CASLEGGDSEQFF.